One and the same sample provided the 12 T cell receptor beta chains below, sequenced in a study of beta chain features in type 1 diabetes. Expressed TCRB transcripts were sequenced because the entire RNA isolate underwent reverse transcription. Here immunoSEQ multiplex PCR was the method, and the copy in TCRdb shows in-frame clones only, minus some. The sample has 900,000 or so clones, roughly 17% seen once. The sample comprised naive CD4+ T cells from blood. Receptor source: a woman aged 18 to 35 in good health.

The chain has TRBV7-3 and TRBJ1-2; 7 positions match TRBD1. After removal of 6 bases from V and 6 bases from J, the junction contained 7 bases not matched to a gene. Germline-derived CDR1 and CDR2 are SGHTA and FQGTGA. This CDR3 has 13 amino acids. The CDR3 sequence: CASSPDREHGYTF. In DNA, the CDR3 is TGTGCCAGCAGTCCCGACAGGGAACATGGCTACACCTTC. The whole variable domain, remainder taken from reference TRBV7-3 and TRBJ1-2, is GAGVSQTPSNKVTEKGKYVELRCDPISGHTALYWYRQSLGQGPEFLIYFQGTGAADDSGLPNDRFFAVRPEGSVSTLKIQRTERGDSAVYLCASSPDREHGYTFGSGTRLTVV.

The chain employs TRBV28 and TRBJ1-1; D possibly corresponds to TRBD1 (6 bases). V lost 8 bases, J lost 3 bases, and 16 bases lay in between. The CDR3 contains 14 residues. Germline V gives CDR1 MDHEN, CDR2 SYDVKM. The CDR3 here is CASESRGGDTEAFF. The DNA of the CDR3 is TGTGCCAGCGAATCCAGGGGTGGGGACACTGAAGCTTTCTTT.

The chain links TRBV7-2 to TRBJ1-2; D gene uncertain. Germline assignment: CDR1 SGHTA and CDR2 FQGNSA. Deletions cut 2 bases from V and 4 bases from J, with 23 bases between. The CDR3 totals 18 residues. The DNA for the CDR3 is TGTGCCAGCAGCTTAAACGGGCCGCCTGGCGGGCTGGGCTATGGCTACACCTTC. Amino acid sequence: CASSLNGPPGGLGYGYTF.

As concerns this clone: One junction end does not reproduce the germline sequence, and a read error may be involved. The chain recombines TRBV20-1 with TRBJ2-1; TRBD2 might be the D (6 bases). Looked up from germline, CDR1 is DFQATT and CDR2 is SNEGSKA (reference sequence). This CDR3 spans 9 amino acids. In DNA form, the CDR3 reads TGCAGGCCCGCGGGAAATGTGGTCTTC. Its protein product is CRPAGNVVF.

The chain carries TRBV7-2 and TRBJ2-3; D not certain. The germline CDR1 and CDR2 sequences are SGHTA and FQGNSA. V was cut by 3 bases and J by 2 bases, with 12 bases left in between. This CDR3 has 15 amino acids. CDR3 sequence: CASSLVSRYTDTQYF. The CDR3 bases are TGTGCCAGCAGCTTGGTGTCTAGGTACACAGATACGCAGTATTTT.

The CDR3, as DNA: TGTGCCAGCAGTCTCCAGGGGGCGAACACAGATACGCAGTATTTT. It translates to CASSLQGANTDTQYF. The chain has TRBV6-5 and TRBJ2-3; 8 nucleotides match TRBD1. Germline assignment: CDR1 MNHEY and CDR2 SVGAGI. V lost 5 bases to trimming and J lost 2 bases; unmatched junction nucleotides: 6. The CDR3 length is 15 residues.

This clone was counted a few times. This chain connects TRBV27 to TRBJ2-5; weak D call: TRBD1 (6 bases). The CDR3 covers 15 residues. Germline values: CDR1 MNHEY, CDR2 SMNVEV (reference sequence). The ends were cut back, 8 bases at V and 4 bases at J, with 20 bases in the middle. This chain's CDR3 is CASQATGTPLETQYF. The CDR3, as DNA: TGTGCCAGCCAGGCGACCGGGACACCGTTAGAGACCCAGTACTTC.

This clone was counted only a few times. The CDR3 DNA is TGTGCCAGCAGCTCACCTAGCGGGACCAGCACAGATACGCAGTATTTT. Its translation is CASSSPSGTSTDTQYF. V usage is TRBV5-6 and J usage is TRBJ2-3, with TRBD2 matching 9 bases. CDR1 and CDR2 (germline): SGHDT, YYEEEE. The CDR3 is 16 residues long. With 3 bases clipped from V and 0 bases from J, the junction kept 5 bases outside the gene matches.

The V and J genes are TRBV11-2 and TRBJ2-1, with D maybe TRBD2 (5 bases). Germline assignment: CDR1 SGHAT and CDR2 FQNNGV. Trimming stripped 9 bases from V and 4 bases from J, with 22 bases between. This CDR3 is built from 16 residues. CDR3 loop: CASSLFSANGYNEQFF. As DNA, the CDR3 is TGTGCCAGTTCCCTTTTTAGCGCCAACGGATACAATGAGCAGTTCTTC.

This clone was detected a few times. The chain is built from TRBV13 and TRBJ2-1, with 10 positions matching TRBD2. The V gene end was trimmed by 5 bases and the J gene end by 10 bases; junction bases not matched to a gene: 8. The V gene's germline CDR1 is PRHDT and CDR2 FYEKMQ (reference sequence). CDR3 length equals 14 residues. The CDR3 loop reads CASSHLAGEEEQFF. CDR3 bases: TGTGCCAGCAGCCATCTAGCGGGAGAAGAGGAGCAGTTCTTC.

In its sample, this clone was seen a few times. Other DNA sequences from this sample encode an identical CDR3 as well. V gene TRBV28 combines with J gene TRBJ1-4; no reliable D call. V was shortened by 6 bases and J by 5 bases, with 7 bases between the two germline ends. This CDR3 contains 12 residues. Looked up from germline, CDR1 is MDHEN and CDR2 is SYDVKM. As DNA, the CDR3 is TGTGCCAGCAGCCTCGGGAATGAAAAACTGTTTTTT. Amino acids: CASSLGNEKLFF.

This clone was seen only a few times. V is TRBV5-1 and J is TRBJ2-2, with TRBD1 matching over 7 bases. The V and J ends lost 2 bases and 7 bases, in that order; junction bases with no gene match: 2. This CDR3 has 13 amino acids. The V gene's germline CDR1 is SGHRS and CDR2 YFSETQ. The CDR3: CASSFGTDGELFF. The CDR3 region has the DNA TGCGCCAGCAGCTTCGGGACAGACGGGGAGCTGTTTTTT.